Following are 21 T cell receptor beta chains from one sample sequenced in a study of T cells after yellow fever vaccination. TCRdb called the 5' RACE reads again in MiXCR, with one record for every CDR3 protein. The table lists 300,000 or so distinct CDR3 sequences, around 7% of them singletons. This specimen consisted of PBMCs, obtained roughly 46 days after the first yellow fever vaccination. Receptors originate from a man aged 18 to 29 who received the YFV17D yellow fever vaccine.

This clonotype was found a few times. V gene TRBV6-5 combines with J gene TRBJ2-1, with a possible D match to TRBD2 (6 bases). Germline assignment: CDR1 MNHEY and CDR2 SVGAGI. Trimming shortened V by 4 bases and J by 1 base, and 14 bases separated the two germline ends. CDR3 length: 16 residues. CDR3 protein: CASSFFMGGSYNEQFF. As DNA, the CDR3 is TGTGCCAGCAGTTTTTTCATGGGGGGATCCTACAATGAGCAGTTCTTC.

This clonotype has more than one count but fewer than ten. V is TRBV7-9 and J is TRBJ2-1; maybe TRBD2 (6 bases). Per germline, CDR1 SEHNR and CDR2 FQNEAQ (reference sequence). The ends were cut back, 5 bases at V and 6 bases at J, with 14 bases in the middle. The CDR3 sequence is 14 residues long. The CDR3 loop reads CASSAGGPGNEQFF. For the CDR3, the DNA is TGTGCCAGCAGCGCCGGGGGACCGGGCAATGAGCAGTTCTTC.

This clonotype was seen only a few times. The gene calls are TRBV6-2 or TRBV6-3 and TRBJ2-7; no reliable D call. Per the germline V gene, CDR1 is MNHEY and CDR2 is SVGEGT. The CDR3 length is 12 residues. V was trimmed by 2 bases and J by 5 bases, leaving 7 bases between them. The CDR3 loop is CASSYISDEQYF. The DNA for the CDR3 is TGTGCCAGCAGTTACATATCGGACGAGCAGTACTTC.

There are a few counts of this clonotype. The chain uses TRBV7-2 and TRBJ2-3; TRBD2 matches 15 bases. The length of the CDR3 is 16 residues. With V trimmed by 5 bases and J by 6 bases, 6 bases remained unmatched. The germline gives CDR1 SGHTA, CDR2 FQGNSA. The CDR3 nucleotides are TGTGCCAGCAGCAGGACTAGCGGGGGGGGGCCCGATACGCAGTATTTT. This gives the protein CASSRTSGGGPDTQYF.

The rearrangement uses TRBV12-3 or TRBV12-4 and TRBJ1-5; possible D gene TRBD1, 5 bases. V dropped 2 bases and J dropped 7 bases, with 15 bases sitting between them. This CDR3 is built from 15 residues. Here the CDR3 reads CASSLRDRGGQPQHF. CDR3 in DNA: TGTGCCAGCAGTTTAAGGGACCGTGGAGGACAGCCCCAGCATTTT.

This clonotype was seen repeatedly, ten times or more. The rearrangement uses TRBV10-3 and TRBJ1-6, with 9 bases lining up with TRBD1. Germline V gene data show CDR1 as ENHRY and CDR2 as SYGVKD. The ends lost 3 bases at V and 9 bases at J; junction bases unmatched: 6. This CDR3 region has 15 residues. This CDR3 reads CAISEGDRAISPLHF. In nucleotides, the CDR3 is TGTGCCATCAGTGAAGGGGACAGGGCAATTTCACCCCTCCACTTT.

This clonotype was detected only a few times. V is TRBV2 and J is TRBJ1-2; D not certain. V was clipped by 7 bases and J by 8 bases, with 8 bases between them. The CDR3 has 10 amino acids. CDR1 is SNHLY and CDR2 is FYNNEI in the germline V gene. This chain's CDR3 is CASKLGGYTF. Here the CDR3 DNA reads TGTGCCAGCAAACTCGGCGGCTACACCTTC.

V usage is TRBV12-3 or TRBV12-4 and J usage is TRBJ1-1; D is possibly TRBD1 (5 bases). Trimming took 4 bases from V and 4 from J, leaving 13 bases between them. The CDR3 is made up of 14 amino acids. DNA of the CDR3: TGTGCCAGCAGTTATCAGGGTTTCGGCACTGAAGCTTTCTTT. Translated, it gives CASSYQGFGTEAFF.

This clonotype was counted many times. CDR3 bases: TGCGCCAGCAGCGGTATAAGGGACAGGCGGCGGGAGACCCAGTACTTC. It encodes CASSGIRDRRRETQYF. This sequence joins TRBV5-1 and TRBJ2-5, with 8 bases that match TRBD1. J gave up 5 bases and V 4 bases, and 13 bases lay outside the gene matches. This CDR3 is built from 16 residues. Per the germline V gene, CDR1 is SGHRS and CDR2 is YFSETQ.

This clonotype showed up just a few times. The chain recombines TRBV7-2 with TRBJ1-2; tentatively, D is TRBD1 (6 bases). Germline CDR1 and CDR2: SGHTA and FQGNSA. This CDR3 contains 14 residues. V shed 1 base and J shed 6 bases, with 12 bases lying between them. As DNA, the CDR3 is TGTGCCAGCAGCTTAGTGGCAGGGGAGCATGGCTACACCTTC. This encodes CASSLVAGEHGYTF.

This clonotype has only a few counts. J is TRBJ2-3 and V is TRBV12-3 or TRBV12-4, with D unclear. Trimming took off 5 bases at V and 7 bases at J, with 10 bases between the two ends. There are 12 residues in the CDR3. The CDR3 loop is CASSNKPNTQYF. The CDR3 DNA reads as TGTGCCAGCAGTAACAAGCCAAATACGCAGTATTTT.

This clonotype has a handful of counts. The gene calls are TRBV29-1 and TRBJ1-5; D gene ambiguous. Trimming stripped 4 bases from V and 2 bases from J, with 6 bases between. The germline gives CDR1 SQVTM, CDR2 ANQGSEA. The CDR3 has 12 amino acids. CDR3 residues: CSVAGGNQPQHF. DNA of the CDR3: TGCAGCGTTGCCGGAGGCAATCAGCCCCAGCATTTT. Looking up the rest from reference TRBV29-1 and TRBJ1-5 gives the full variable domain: SAVISQKPSRDICQRGTSLTIQCQVDSQVTMMFWYRQQPGQSLTLIATANQGSEATYESGFVIDKFPISRPNLTFSTLTVSNMSPEDSSIYLCSVAGGNQPQHFGDGTRLSIL.

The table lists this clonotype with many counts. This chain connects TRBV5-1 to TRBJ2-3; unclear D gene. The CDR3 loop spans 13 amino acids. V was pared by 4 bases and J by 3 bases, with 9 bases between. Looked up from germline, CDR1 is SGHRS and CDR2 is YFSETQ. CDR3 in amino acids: CASSPKLTDTQYF. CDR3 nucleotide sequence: TGCGCCAGCAGCCCCAAATTAACAGATACGCAGTATTTT. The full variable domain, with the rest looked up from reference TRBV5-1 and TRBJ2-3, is KAGVTQTPRYLIKTRGQQVTLSCSPISGHRSVSWYQQTPGQGLQFLFEYFSETQRNKGNFPGRFSGRQFSNSRSEMNVSTLELGDSALYLCASSPKLTDTQYFGPGTRLTVL.

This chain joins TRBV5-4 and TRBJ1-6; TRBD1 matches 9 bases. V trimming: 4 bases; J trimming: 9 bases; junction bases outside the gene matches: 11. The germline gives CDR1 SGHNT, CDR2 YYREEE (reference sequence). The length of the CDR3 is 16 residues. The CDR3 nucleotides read TGTGCCAGCAGCGTGGACAGGGGATCTAGTAGTTCACCCCTCCACTTT. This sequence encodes CASSVDRGSSSSPLHF.

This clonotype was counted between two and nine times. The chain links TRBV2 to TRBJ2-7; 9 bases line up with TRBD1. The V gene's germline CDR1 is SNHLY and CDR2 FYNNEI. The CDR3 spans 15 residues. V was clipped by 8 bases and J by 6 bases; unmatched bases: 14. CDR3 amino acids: CASFGPGTGLSEQYF. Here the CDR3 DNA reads TGTGCCAGCTTTGGGCCCGGGACAGGGCTGTCCGAGCAGTACTTC. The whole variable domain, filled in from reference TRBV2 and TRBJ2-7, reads EPEVTQTPSHQVTQMGQEVILRCVPISNHLYFYWYRQILGQKVEFLVSFYNNEISEKSEIFDDQFSVERPDGSNFTLKIRSTKLEDSAMYFCASFGPGTGLSEQYFGPGTRLTVT.

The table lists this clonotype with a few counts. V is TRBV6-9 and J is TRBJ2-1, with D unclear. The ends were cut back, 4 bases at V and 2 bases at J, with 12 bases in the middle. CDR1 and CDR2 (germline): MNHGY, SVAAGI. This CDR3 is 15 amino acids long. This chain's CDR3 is CASSSRDEAYNEQFF. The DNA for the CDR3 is TGTGCCAGCAGTTCTCGCGATGAAGCCTACAATGAGCAGTTCTTC.

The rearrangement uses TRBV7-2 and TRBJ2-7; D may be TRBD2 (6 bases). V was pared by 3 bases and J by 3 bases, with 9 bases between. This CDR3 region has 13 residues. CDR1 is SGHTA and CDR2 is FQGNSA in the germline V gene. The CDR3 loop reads CASSFNSGYEQYF. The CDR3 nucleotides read TGTGCCAGCAGCTTCAATAGCGGCTACGAGCAGTACTTC.

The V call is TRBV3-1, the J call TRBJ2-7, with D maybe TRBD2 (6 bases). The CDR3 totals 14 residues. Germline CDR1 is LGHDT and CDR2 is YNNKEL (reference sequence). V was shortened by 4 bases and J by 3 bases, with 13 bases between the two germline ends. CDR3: CASSPGTFYYEQYF. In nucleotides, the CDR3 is TGTGCCAGCAGCCCCGGGACTTTCTACTACGAGCAGTACTTC.

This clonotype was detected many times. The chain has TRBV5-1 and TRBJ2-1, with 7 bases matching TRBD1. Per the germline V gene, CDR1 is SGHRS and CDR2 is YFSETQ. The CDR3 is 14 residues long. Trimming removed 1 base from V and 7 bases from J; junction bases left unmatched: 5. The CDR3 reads CASSLTGAPNEQFF. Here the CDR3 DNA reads TGCGCCAGCAGCTTGACAGGGGCCCCAAATGAGCAGTTCTTC.

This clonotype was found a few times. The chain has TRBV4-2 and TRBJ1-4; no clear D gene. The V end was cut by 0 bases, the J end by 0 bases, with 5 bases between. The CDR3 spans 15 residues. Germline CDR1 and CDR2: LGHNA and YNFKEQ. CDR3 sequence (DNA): TGTGCCAGCAGCCAAGATCTAACAACTAATGAAAAACTGTTTTTT. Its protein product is CASSQDLTTNEKLFF.

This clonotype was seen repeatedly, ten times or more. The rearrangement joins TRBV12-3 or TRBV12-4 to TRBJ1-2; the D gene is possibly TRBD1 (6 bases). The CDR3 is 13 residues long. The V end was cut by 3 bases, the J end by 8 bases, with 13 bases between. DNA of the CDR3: TGTGCCAGCAGTTTGCAGGGGATTATGGGCTACACCTTC. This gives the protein CASSLQGIMGYTF.